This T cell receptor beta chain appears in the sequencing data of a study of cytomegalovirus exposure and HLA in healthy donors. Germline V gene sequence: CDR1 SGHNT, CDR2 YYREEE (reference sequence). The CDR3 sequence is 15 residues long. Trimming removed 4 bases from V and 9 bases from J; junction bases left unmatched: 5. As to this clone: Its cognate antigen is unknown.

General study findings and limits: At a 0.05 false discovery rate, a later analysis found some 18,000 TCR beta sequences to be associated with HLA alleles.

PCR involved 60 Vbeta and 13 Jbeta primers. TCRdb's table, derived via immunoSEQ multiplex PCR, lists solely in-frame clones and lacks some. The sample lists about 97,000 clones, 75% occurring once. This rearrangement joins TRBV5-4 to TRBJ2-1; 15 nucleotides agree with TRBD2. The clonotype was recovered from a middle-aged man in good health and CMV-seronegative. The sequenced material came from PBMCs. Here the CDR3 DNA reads TGTGCCAGCAGCCGGACTAGCGGGGGGGCCGTTGAGCAGTTCTTC. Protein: CASSRTSGGAVEQFF.